This is a list of T cell receptor beta chains from one sample in a study of cytomegalovirus exposure and HLA in healthy donors. The assay was immunoSEQ multiplex PCR, and TCRdb's table has in-frame clones only and misses some. Of 100,000 to 150,000 clones listed, approximately 95% are singletons. The sample taken for sequencing was PBMCs. The receptors come from a man aged 18 to 30 in good health and CMV-seronegative. The CDR3 runs from the conserved cysteine through the conserved F or W. D genes are given only for firm matches. Clone size is not always given. Where it is, it says once, few, many or a class for expanded clones.

v_call: TRBV13; clone_size: .; d_call: .; j_call: TRBJ1-2; cdr3_nt: TGTGCCAGCAGCACCCGGGTTAACTATGGCTACACCTTC; cdr3_aa: CASSTRVNYGYTF
v_call: TRBV28; clone_size: .; d_call: TRBD1; j_call: TRBJ1-2; cdr3_nt: TGTGCCAGCAGTTTCTCAGGGGGCGAGGGCTACACCTTC; cdr3_aa: CASSFSGGEGYTF
v_call: TRBV15; clone_size: .; d_call: TRBD2; j_call: TRBJ2-1; cdr3_nt: TGTGCCACCAGCAGAGATAGGGCGGGAGAGGGCAATGAGCAGTTCTTC; cdr3_aa: CATSRDRAGEGNEQFF
v_call: TRBV6-5; clone_size: .; d_call: .; j_call: TRBJ1-1; cdr3_nt: TGTGCCAGCAGTTACTCGGCCGGGGAAGCTTTCTTT; cdr3_aa: CASSYSAGEAFF
v_call: TRBV9; clone_size: .; d_call: TRBD2; j_call: TRBJ2-7; cdr3_nt: TGTGCCAGCAGCGTAGGGTTCTCTAGCGGGCGTTACGAGCAGTACTTC; cdr3_aa: CASSVGFSSGRYEQYF
v_call: TRBV5-1; clone_size: .; d_call: .; j_call: TRBJ2-7; cdr3_nt: TGCGCCAGCAGCTTGCGCCCAGGGGAGAACCCCTACGAGCAGTACTTC; cdr3_aa: CASSLRPGENPYEQYF
v_call: TRBV28; clone_size: once; d_call: TRBD2; j_call: TRBJ2-2; cdr3_nt: TGTGCCAGCAGTTCTTGGACTAGCGGGATACTAGTTTCCGGGGAGCTGTTTTTT; cdr3_aa: CASSSWTSGILVSGELFF
v_call: TRBV10-1; clone_size: once; d_call: TRBD2; j_call: TRBJ2-7; cdr3_nt: TGCGCCAGCAGTAAAAGTCAGCGGGAGTGGCACGAGCAGTACTTC; cdr3_aa: CASSKSQREWHEQYF
v_call: TRBV4-3; clone_size: .; d_call: TRBD2; j_call: TRBJ2-3; cdr3_nt: TGCGCCAGCAGCCGGCGGAGCGGGGGGACTAGCACAGATACGCAGTATTTT; cdr3_aa: CASSRRSGGTSTDTQYF
v_call: TRBV5-1; clone_size: .; d_call: .; j_call: TRBJ1-1; cdr3_nt: TGCGCCAGCAGCGATAGACAGACCCCGAACACTGAAGCTTTCTTT; cdr3_aa: CASSDRQTPNTEAFF
v_call: TRBV5-1; clone_size: .; d_call: TRBD1; j_call: TRBJ2-2; cdr3_nt: TGCGCCAGCAGTCCTGGACAGGGTATGGCCGGGGAGCTGTTTTTT; cdr3_aa: CASSPGQGMAGELFF
v_call: TRBV6-5; clone_size: .; d_call: .; j_call: TRBJ1-2; cdr3_nt: TGTGCCAGCAGTTACACGCGAGCCGCCCATGGCTACACCTTC; cdr3_aa: CASSYTRAAHGYTF
v_call: TRBV28; clone_size: .; d_call: .; j_call: TRBJ2-5; cdr3_nt: TGTGCCAGCAGTTTCATCAGGGGTCAAGAGACCCAGTACTTC; cdr3_aa: CASSFIRGQETQYF
v_call: TRBV11-3; clone_size: .; d_call: .; j_call: TRBJ2-2; cdr3_nt: TGTGCCAGCAGCTTACCCCCGGGGAGCAGCACCGGGGAGCTGTTTTTT; cdr3_aa: CASSLPPGSSTGELFF
v_call: TRBV7-9; clone_size: .; d_call: .; j_call: TRBJ2-5; cdr3_nt: TGTGCCAGCAGCTTTGGGGGCGTGGAGACCCAGTACTTC; cdr3_aa: CASSFGGVETQYF
v_call: TRBV28; clone_size: .; d_call: .; j_call: TRBJ2-7; cdr3_nt: TGTGCCAGCCGTACTCAGACTCGCCTCCATGAGGACGAGCAGTACTTC; cdr3_aa: CASRTQTRLHEDEQYF
v_call: TRBV19; clone_size: .; d_call: TRBD1; j_call: TRBJ1-2; cdr3_nt: TGTGCCGTCCGGGACAGACAATCCTATGGCTACACCTTC; cdr3_aa: CAVRDRQSYGYTF
v_call: TRBV29-1; clone_size: .; d_call: .; j_call: TRBJ2-1; cdr3_nt: TGCAGCGCCCCTTCGGGGGATAGCTACAATGAGCAGTTCTTC; cdr3_aa: CSAPSGDSYNEQFF
v_call: TRBV7-9; clone_size: .; d_call: .; j_call: TRBJ1-1; cdr3_nt: TGTGCCAGCAGGGCCCAGACAGCTTCCAAAACTGAAGCTTTCTTT; cdr3_aa: CASRAQTASKTEAFF
v_call: TRBV5-5; clone_size: few; d_call: .; j_call: TRBJ1-1; cdr3_nt: TGTGCCAGCAGCTTGATTTCGACAGGCCCGATGAACACTGAAGCTTTCTTT; cdr3_aa: CASSLISTGPMNTEAFF
v_call: TRBV6-6; clone_size: .; d_call: TRBD2; j_call: TRBJ2-3; cdr3_nt: TGTGCCAGCAGTTCCTCTAGCGGGAGGGGAGATACGCAGTATTTT; cdr3_aa: CASSSSSGRGDTQYF
v_call: TRBV15; clone_size: .; d_call: TRBD1; j_call: TRBJ2-7; cdr3_nt: TGTGCCACCCGGAGGGACAGGGTAAGCGAGCAGTACTTC; cdr3_aa: CATRRDRVSEQYF